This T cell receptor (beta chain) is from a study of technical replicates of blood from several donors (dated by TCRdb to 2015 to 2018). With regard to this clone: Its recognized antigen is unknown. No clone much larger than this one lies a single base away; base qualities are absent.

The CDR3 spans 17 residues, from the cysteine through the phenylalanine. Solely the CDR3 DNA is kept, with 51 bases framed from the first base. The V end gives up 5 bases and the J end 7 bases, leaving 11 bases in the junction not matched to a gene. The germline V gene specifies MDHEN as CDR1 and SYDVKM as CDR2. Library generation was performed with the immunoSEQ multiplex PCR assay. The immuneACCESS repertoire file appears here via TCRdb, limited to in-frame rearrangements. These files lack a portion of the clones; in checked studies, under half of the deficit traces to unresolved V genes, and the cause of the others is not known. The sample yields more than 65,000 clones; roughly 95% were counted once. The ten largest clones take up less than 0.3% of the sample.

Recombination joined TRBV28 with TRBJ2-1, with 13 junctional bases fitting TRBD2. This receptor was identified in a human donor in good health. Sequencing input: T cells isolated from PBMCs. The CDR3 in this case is CASSLFLTSGRANEQFF. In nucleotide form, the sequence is TGTGCCAGCAGTCTCTTCCTTACTAGCGGGAGGGCGAATGAGCAGTTCTTC.